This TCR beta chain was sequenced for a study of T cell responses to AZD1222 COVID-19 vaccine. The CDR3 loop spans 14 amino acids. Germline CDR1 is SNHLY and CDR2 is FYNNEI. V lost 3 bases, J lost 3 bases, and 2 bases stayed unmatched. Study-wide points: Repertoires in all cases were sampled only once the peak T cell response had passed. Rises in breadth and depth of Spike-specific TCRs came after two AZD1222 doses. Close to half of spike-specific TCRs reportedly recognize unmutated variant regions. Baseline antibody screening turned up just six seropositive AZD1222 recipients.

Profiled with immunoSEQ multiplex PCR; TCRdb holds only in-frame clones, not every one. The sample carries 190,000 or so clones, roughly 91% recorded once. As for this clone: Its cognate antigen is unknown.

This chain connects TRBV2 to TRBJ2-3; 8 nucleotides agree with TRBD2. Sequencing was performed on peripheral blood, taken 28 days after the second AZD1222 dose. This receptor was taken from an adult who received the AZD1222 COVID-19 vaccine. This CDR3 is CASSDLAGTDTQYF. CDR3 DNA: TGTGCCAGCAGTGACCTAGCGGGTACAGATACGCAGTATTTT.